Presented here are 15 T cell receptor beta chains from one specimen sequenced in a study of vaccination effects on CD4 cells after COVID-19. Data came from immunoSEQ multiplex PCR; TCRdb stores just in-frame clones and leaves some out. The sample comprises about 71,000 clones, 80% of which are singletons, and approximately 12% rests with the top ten. Antigens of these TCRs are unknown. Before sequencing took place, the ViraFEST assay used viral peptide pools to expand antigen-specific CD4+ T cells. Culturing for more than eight days preceded CD4+ T cell isolation. Negative nucleocapsid antibody tests before and after vaccination confirmed no previous SARS-CoV-2 infection. Specimen: CD4+ T cells from PBMCs cultured with SARS-CoV-2 spike peptides, collected before COVID-19 vaccination. The source is a human donor who received a COVID-19 vaccine.

This sequence joins TRBV5-1 and TRBJ1-1; D may be TRBD1 (6 bases). Deletions cut 2 bases from V and 10 bases from J, with 12 bases between. Germline CDR1 SGHRS, CDR2 YFSETQ. This CDR3 comprises 12 residues. CDR3 region: CASSFGGLGAFF. CDR3 bases: TGCGCCAGCAGCTTTGGGGGCTTGGGAGCTTTCTTT.

The chain couples TRBV11-2 to TRBJ1-2, with no clear D. CDR1 and CDR2 (germline): SGHAT, FQNNGV. This CDR3 has 11 residues. V was clipped by 4 bases and J by 5 bases, with 5 bases between them. The CDR3, as DNA: TGTGCCAGCAGCTCGCGATATGGCTACACCTTC. As protein: CASSSRYGYTF.

This sequence joins TRBV18 and TRBJ1-6; 10 nucleotides line up with TRBD1. Germline V gene lookup returns CDR1 KGHSH and CDR2 LQKENI. The CDR3 has 17 residues. J was trimmed by 5 bases and V by 6 bases; bases with no gene match: 10. Here the CDR3 DNA reads TGTGCCAGCTCCGGTGCGAGGACAGGGGGAAATAATTCACCCCTCCACTTT. It yields the protein CASSGARTGGNNSPLHF. Using reference TRBV18 and TRBJ1-6 for the parts outside the CDR3, the full variable domain is NAGVMQNPRHLVRRRGQEARLRCSPMKGHSHVYWYRQLPEEGLKFMVYLQKENIIDESGMPKERFSAEFPKEGPSILRIQQVVRGDSAAYFCASSGARTGGNNSPLHFGNGTRLTVT.

This clone was detected only once. CDR3: CASSQDRSAGGMNTEAFF. The DNA of the CDR3 is TGTGCCAGCAGCCAAGATCGGTCGGCGGGAGGGATGAACACTGAAGCTTTCTTT. The chain uses TRBV4-2 and TRBJ1-1; D gene uncertain. Trimming cost V 0 bases and J 0 bases, with 17 bases left between them. Germline assignment: CDR1 LGHNA and CDR2 YNFKEQ. The CDR3 covers 18 residues.

The chain links TRBV4-1 to TRBJ2-7; 7 bases are a match to TRBD1. V lost 2 bases, J lost 7 bases, and 17 bases stayed unmatched. The germline gives CDR1 MGHRA, CDR2 YSYEKL. The CDR3 is 17 residues long. The CDR3 DNA reads as TGCGCCAGCAGCCAAAAGACCCCTAGATTACAGGGGCGGGAGCAGTACGTC. Amino acid sequence: CASSQKTPRLQGREQYV.

The V and J genes are TRBV4-3 and TRBJ1-3, with D perhaps matching TRBD1 (5 bases). V was trimmed by 0 bases and J by 8 bases, leaving 8 bases between them. The V gene's germline CDR1 is LGHNA and CDR2 YSLEER. The CDR3 runs 13 residues. CDR3: CASSQDRVDTIYF. CDR3 coding DNA: TGCGCCAGCAGCCAAGACAGGGTAGACACCATATATTTT.

V usage is TRBV19 and J usage is TRBJ2-7; no clear D. The CDR3 spans 13 residues. Germline V lookup: CDR1 LNHDA, CDR2 SQIVND (reference sequence). Deletions cut 1 base from V and 4 bases from J, with 8 bases between. The CDR3 loop is CASSIANGYEQYV. CDR3 in DNA: TGTGCCAGTAGTATAGCGAACGGTTACGAGCAGTACGTC.

The chain links TRBV14 to TRBJ2-1; D is uncertain. This CDR3 is built from 15 residues. The V gene lost 4 bases and the J gene lost 0 bases, with 10 bases spanning the gap. The germline CDR1 and CDR2 sequences are SGHDN and FVKESK. Here the CDR3 reads CASSRVSSSYNEQFF. For the CDR3, the DNA is TGTGCCAGCAGCCGGGTCTCGAGCTCCTACAATGAGCAGTTCTTC.

The chain recombines TRBV12-3 or TRBV12-4 with TRBJ2-1; D remains unclear. V was trimmed by 4 bases and J by 4 bases, leaving 5 bases between them. The length of the CDR3 is 12 residues. For the CDR3, the DNA is TGTGCCAGCAGTTCCAGGTACAATGAGCAGTTCTTC. Amino acid sequence: CASSSRYNEQFF.

V gene TRBV18 combines with J gene TRBJ2-1; TRBD1 matches at 9 bases. Germline CDR1 is KGHSH and CDR2 is LQKENI. Trimming took 6 bases from V and 5 from J; bases not matched to a gene: 8. This CDR3 has 15 residues. The CDR3, as DNA: TGTGCCAGCTCTCAGGGACAGGGCGGGAACAATGAGCAGTTCTTC. The encoded protein is CASSQGQGGNNEQFF.

The gene calls are TRBV28 and TRBJ1-5; 8 positions agree with TRBD1. V gave up 3 bases and J gave up 2 bases; unmatched junction bases: 6. Germline loops: CDR1 MDHEN, CDR2 SYDVKM. The CDR3 is 16 amino acids. CDR3 sequence (DNA): TGTGCCAGCAGTTTCTCGGACAGGGCGGGCAATCAGCCCCAGCATTTT. Residues: CASSFSDRAGNQPQHF.

The rearrangement joins TRBV10-3 to TRBJ2-2, with 9 bases aligning to TRBD1. Germline loops: CDR1 ENHRY, CDR2 SYGVKD. The V and J ends lost 5 bases and 6 bases, in that order; junction bases with no gene match: 7. This CDR3 is built from 15 residues. CDR3 bases: TGTGCCATCAGTCCGGGACAGGGTTTATCCGGGGAGCTGTTTTTT. Amino acids: CAISPGQGLSGELFF.

In nucleotides, the CDR3 is TGTGCCAGCAGTTATACTAGGACTTCAACTGAAGCTTTCTTT. Encoded protein: CASSYTRTSTEAFF. The V and J genes are TRBV6-2 or TRBV6-3 and TRBJ1-1; D ambiguous. V shed 3 bases and J shed 5 bases, with 13 bases lying between them. There are 14 residues in the CDR3. Germline assignment: CDR1 MNHEY and CDR2 SVGEGT.

This clone was seen only a few times. The rearrangement links TRBV7-3 to TRBJ2-7; 8 bases agree with TRBD1. CDR3 length equals 14 residues. Per germline, CDR1 SGHTA and CDR2 FQGTGA. Germline trimming cut 5 bases from V and 6 bases from J; bases unmatched to any gene: 9. The CDR3 nucleotides read TGTGCCAGCAGCCCCAGGACAGGGCTTTGCGAGCAGTACGTC. Its protein is CASSPRTGLCEQYV.

This chain links TRBV5-1 with TRBJ2-1; no clear D. CDR1 and CDR2 (germline): SGHRS, YFSETQ. The CDR3 runs to 13 residues. V lost 0 bases and J 3 bases, leaving 4 bases between the germline ends. The CDR3 region has the DNA TGCGCCAGCAGCTTGGATATCTACAATGAGCAGTTCTTC. Translation: CASSLDIYNEQFF.